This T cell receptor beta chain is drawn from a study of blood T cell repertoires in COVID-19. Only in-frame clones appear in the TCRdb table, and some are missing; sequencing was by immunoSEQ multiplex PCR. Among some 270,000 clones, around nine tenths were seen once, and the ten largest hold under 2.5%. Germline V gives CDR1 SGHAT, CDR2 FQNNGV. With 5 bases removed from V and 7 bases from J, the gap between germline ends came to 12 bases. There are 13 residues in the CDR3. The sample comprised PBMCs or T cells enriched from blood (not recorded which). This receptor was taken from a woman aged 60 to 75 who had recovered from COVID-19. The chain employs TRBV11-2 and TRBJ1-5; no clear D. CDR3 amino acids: CASSPSLGQPQHF. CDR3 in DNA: TGTGCCAGCAGCCCATCTCTGGGCCAGCCCCAGCATTTT.